A single sample gave rise to the 10 T cell receptor beta chains below, sequenced in a study of shared clonotypes between healthy human individuals. Here immunoSEQ multiplex PCR was the method, and the copy in TCRdb shows in-frame clones only, minus some. The sample consists of about 660,000 clones, over 65% of them appearing once. What was sequenced was memory CD4+ T cells sorted from blood. The sample's subset: CD45RA-negative fraction. Source of these receptors: a woman under 40 in good health.

The J gene is TRBJ2-1, the V gene TRBV27; 7 bases are shared with TRBD2. The junction had 6 bases not matched to a gene; V was cut back by 7 bases and J by 0 bases. Germline V gene data show CDR1 as MNHEY and CDR2 as SMNVEV (reference sequence). The length of the CDR3 is 15 residues. DNA of the CDR3: TGTGCCAGCACTTCAGCGGGAACCTCCTACAATGAGCAGTTCTTC. It yields the protein CASTSAGTSYNEQFF.

The V and J genes are TRBV5-1 and TRBJ2-7, with 8 nucleotides matching TRBD1. This CDR3 region has 15 residues. Trimming at V came to 3 bases and at J to 0 bases, leaving 5 bases not matched to a gene. The V gene's germline CDR1 is SGHRS and CDR2 YFSETQ. This CDR3 reads CASSSAGTGSYEQYF. The CDR3 nucleotides read TGCGCCAGCAGCTCCGCCGGGACAGGCTCCTACGAGCAGTACTTC.

On this clone itself: An end of the junction differs from the germline gene, which may be a read error. V usage is TRBV15 and J usage is TRBJ2-5, with 7 bases fitting TRBD1. CDR1 is LNHNV, CDR2 YYDKDF, per germline (reference sequence). This CDR3 region has 13 residues. DNA for the CDR3: TGTGCCAGCAGCCCCGGGACAGAGGAGACCCAGTACTTC. Encoded protein: CASSPGTEETQYF.

The V call is TRBV5-1, the J call TRBJ2-3, with 11 bases identical to TRBD1. The CDR3 extends over 16 amino acids. The V gene end was trimmed by 3 bases and the J gene end by 4 bases; junction bases not matched to a gene: 7. The germline V gene encodes CDR1 SGHRS and CDR2 YFSETQ. The DNA of the CDR3 is TGCGCCAGCAGCTCATGGACAGGGGGCATGGCAGATACGCAGTATTTT. This gives the protein CASSSWTGGMADTQYF.

This clone has at least ten counts. The chain combines TRBV5-1 with TRBJ2-2, with 7 bases identical to TRBD1. This CDR3 contains 14 residues. Germline CDR1 SGHRS, CDR2 YFSETQ. J lost 4 bases, V lost 3 bases, and 3 bases had no gene match. The CDR3 is CASSSDRITGELFF. The CDR3 coding sequence is TGCGCCAGCAGCTCGGACAGGATCACCGGGGAGCTGTTTTTT.

This clone has only one observation. The chain has TRBV10-3 and TRBJ2-1, with 7 bases identical to TRBD2. The CDR3 totals 16 residues. Germline V gene sequence: CDR1 ENHRY, CDR2 SYGVKD. Unmatched junction bases numbered 13, after V lost 10 bases and J lost 1 base. The CDR3 reads CATQYSGTNSYNEQFF. CDR3 bases: TGTGCCACCCAGTACTCCGGGACTAATTCCTACAATGAGCAGTTCTTC.

This clone was counted between two and nine times. The sample contains more than one DNA sequence encoding this CDR3. The chain carries TRBV5-1 and TRBJ2-1; possible D gene TRBD2, 6 bases. The CDR3 runs to 15 residues. V gave up 0 bases and J gave up 3 bases, with 10 bases separating them. Germline-derived CDR1 and CDR2 are SGHRS and YFSETQ. CDR3 region: CASSLDSGVYNEQFF. For the CDR3, the DNA is TGCGCCAGCAGCTTGGATTCGGGAGTCTACAATGAGCAGTTCTTC.

V gene TRBV10-2 combines with J gene TRBJ2-7, with 11 bases identical to TRBD1. The CDR3 runs 13 residues. In germline, CDR1 is WSHSY, CDR2 SAAADI. V lost 5 bases, J lost 6 bases, and 3 bases stayed unmatched. For the CDR3, the DNA is TGCGCCAGCAGTCGGACAGGGGGCCTCGAGCAGTACTTC. Translation: CASSRTGGLEQYF.

Turning to this clone: This specimen includes other DNA sequences encoding the same CDR3. The genes are TRBV18 and TRBJ2-3, with D uncertain. The CDR3 runs 13 residues. V was trimmed by 3 bases and J by 0 bases, leaving 4 bases between them. Germline CDR1 KGHSH, CDR2 LQKENI. The CDR3 loop reads CASSPGSTDTQYF. DNA for the CDR3: TGTGCCAGCTCACCTGGTAGCACAGATACGCAGTATTTT.

This clone was picked up one time. The chain employs TRBV7-9 and TRBJ1-2; the D gene is possibly TRBD1 (6 bases). The V gene's germline CDR1 is SEHNR and CDR2 FQNEAQ (reference sequence). CDR3 length equals 15 residues. Trimming pared 0 bases from V and 0 bases from J, leaving 8 bases between. CDR3 residues: CASSLAAGANYGYTF. In DNA, the CDR3 is TGTGCCAGCAGCTTAGCGGCAGGGGCTAACTATGGCTACACCTTC.